Included here is one TCR beta chain sequence, with context. Per the authors' pipeline: Scientists estimated how many nucleated cells there were by amplifying reference gene primers. The method was immunoSEQ multiplex PCR; TCRdb's version includes in-frame clones alone and lacks a portion of them. V and J calls and clone size are as listed in that table; D and trimming were resolved from the DNA. Among 150,000 to 200,000 clones listed, 60% to 80% were seen once. Everyone who took part was about 18 to 90 years old, and they came from 24 US areas. Participant-given clinical history determined each cohort assignment. The source of the sample is a study of blood T cell repertoires in COVID-19. Turning to the study itself: Samples representing acute and convalescent COVID-19 were sourced from the United States, Italy and Spain.

The CDR3 consists of 16 residues. Trimming left V 2 bases short and J 0 bases short, with 13 bases between. Germline V gene lookup returns CDR1 MDHEN and CDR2 SYDVKM. The chain couples TRBV28 to TRBJ1-2; tentative D call: TRBD1 (5 bases). This receptor was obtained from a woman between 50 and 59 years old who had recovered from COVID-19. Specimen: PBMCs or T cells enriched from blood (not recorded which). The CDR3 protein is CASSLMAGLTNYGYTF. In DNA form, the CDR3 reads TGTGCCAGCAGTTTAATGGCGGGGCTAACTAACTATGGCTACACCTTC.